A selection of T cell receptor beta chains follows, all from one sample in a study of beta chain features in type 1 diabetes. Repertoires were generated with immunoSEQ multiplex PCR, while TCRdb's copy carries only in-frame clones and drops some. The repertoire holds 150,000 to 200,000 clones, with roughly 60% as singletons. What was sequenced was naive CD4+ T cells from blood. These receptors came from a man aged 25-40 years with type 1 diabetes. CDR3s include the opening cysteine and the closing phenylalanine or tryptophan. The D gene is left open where the match is weak. The size of a clone is reported for some rows only, either as once, few or many, or as a class for expanded clones.

clone_size	d_call	j_call	v_call	cdr3_nt	cdr3_aa
once	-	TRBJ1-2	TRBV10-3	TGTGCCATCAGTGAGGTGTCACAGTCTTATGGCTACACCTTC	CAISEVSQSYGYTF
-	-	TRBJ2-3	TRBV7-8	TGTGCCAGCAGCTTAGCGGGCAGGGTGGGAGCAGATACGCAGTATTTT	CASSLAGRVGADTQYF
-	-	TRBJ2-1	TRBV7-2	TGTGCCAGCAGCTTACAGAATGAGCAGTTCTTC	CASSLQNEQFF
few	-	TRBJ2-1	TRBV29-1	TGCAGCGTCGTCCGGGGGAATGAGCAGTTCTTC	CSVVRGNEQFF
-	-	TRBJ2-1	TRBV2	TGTGCCAGCAGTGAAGCGGAGCACTACAATGAGCAGTTCTTC	CASSEAEHYNEQFF
-	TRBD1	TRBJ1-4	TRBV18	TGTGCCAGCTCACCACAAGACAGGGGAGGTGAAAAACTGTTTTTT	CASSPQDRGGEKLFF
-	-	TRBJ2-3	TRBV7-2	TGTGCCAGCAGCTTAGCGGGCCTAGATACGCAGTATTTT	CASSLAGLDTQYF
-	TRBD1	TRBJ1-1	TRBV29-1	TGCAGCGTTGGGGGACAGCTGAACACTGAAGCTTTCTTT	CSVGGQLNTEAFF
-	-	TRBJ2-1	TRBV12-5	TGTGCTAGTGGGGGACCTTACAATGAGCAGTTCTTC	CASGGPYNEQFF
-	-	TRBJ2-1	TRBV2	TGTGCCAGCACCCCGGGAAGCTCCTACAATGAGCAGTTCTTC	CASTPGSSYNEQFF
-	-	TRBJ2-7	TRBV7-6	TGTGCCAGCAGCTTAGTGGACGGCGAGCAGTACTTC	CASSLVDGEQYF
-	-	TRBJ1-5	TRBV29-1	TGCAGCGTTACTCCCGCGGGGGGAGGAAGCAATCAGCCCCAGCATTTT	CSVTPAGGGSNQPQHF
few	-	TRBJ2-7	TRBV30	TGTGCCTGGAGTGTAGGGGACGAGCAGTACTTC	CAWSVGDEQYF
-	TRBD2	TRBJ2-7	TRBV4-3	TGCGCCAGCAGCCTCTCTAGCGGGGGAAGTTACGAGCAGTACTTC	CASSLSSGGSYEQYF
-	-	TRBJ1-1	TRBV7-2	TGTGCCAGCACCCAAGGGGGGACTGAAGCTTTCTTT	CASTQGGTEAFF
-	-	TRBJ2-3	TRBV4-3	TGCGCCAGCAGCCAAGATCACGGGGGCGCCGGGGATACGCAGTATTTT	CASSQDHGGAGDTQYF
-	-	TRBJ2-3	TRBV10-1	TGCGCCAGCAGTGGACAGTCGGGCACAGATACGCAGTATTTT	CASSGQSGTDTQYF
-	-	TRBJ1-1	TRBV4-3	TGCGCCAGCAGCCAAGATGTTGGCGGCGAAGCTTTCTTT	CASSQDVGGEAFF
-	TRBD1	TRBJ2-5	TRBV29-1	TGCAGCGTTGGCGGGACAGGGAAAGAGACCCAGTACTTC	CSVGGTGKETQYF
-	TRBD1	TRBJ2-5	TRBV7-2	TGTGCCAGCAGCTTCAACAGGGGAGAGACCCAGTACTTC	CASSFNRGETQYF
-	-	TRBJ2-1	TRBV11-2	TGTGCCAGCAGCTTCGAGACAGATTGGAATGAGCAGTTCTTC	CASSFETDWNEQFF
-	-	TRBJ2-6	TRBV27	TGTGCCAGCAGTTTAAACAGACCCTCTGGGGCCAACGTCCTGACTTTC	CASSLNRPSGANVLTF
-	-	TRBJ2-7	TRBV4-1	TGCGCCAGCAGCCAAGATTCGCAGGGAGTCTACGAGCAGTACTTC	CASSQDSQGVYEQYF
-	-	TRBJ1-6	TRBV30	TGTGCCTGGAGTCCGGCCCTGGGACGATCACCCCTCCACTTT	CAWSPALGRSPLHF
-	-	TRBJ2-7	TRBV25-1	TGTGCCAGCAGTGAAGAGACAGCCCCCCTCGAGCAGTACTTC	CASSEETAPLEQYF
-	-	TRBJ2-1	TRBV7-9	TGTGCCAGCAGCTTGCAGGGCAATGAGCAGTTCTTC	CASSLQGNEQFF
-	-	TRBJ2-7	TRBV4-3	TGCGCCAGCAGCCAAGATCGGGGCAGGGCCCTATCCTACGAGCAGTACTTC	CASSQDRGRALSYEQYF
few	-	TRBJ2-3	TRBV7-9	TGTGCCAGCAGCTTAGTACTAGCAGGCACAGATACGCAGTATTTT	CASSLVLAGTDTQYF
-	-	TRBJ1-1	TRBV7-9	TGTGCCAGCAGCCGGACAGTGAACACTGAAGCTTTCTTT	CASSRTVNTEAFF
-	TRBD1	TRBJ2-7	TRBV29-1	TGCAGCGCTACTTACCGGGACAGGCTTCCCGAGCAGTACTTC	CSATYRDRLPEQYF
-	-	TRBJ1-2	TRBV28	TGTGCCAGTGTCGAAGGGTCGAATGGCTACACCTTC	CASVEGSNGYTF
-	TRBD2	TRBJ2-3	TRBV7-9	TGTGCCAGCAGCACCCGGCGGCTAGCGGGAGGAAAGACGCAGTATTTT	CASSTRRLAGGKTQYF
-	-	TRBJ1-3	TRBV30	TGTGCCTGGAGCAGACCGGGTGGAAACACCATATATTTT	CAWSRPGGNTIYF
-	-	TRBJ2-3	TRBV10-3	TGTGCCATCAGTGAGTCTACGGACCTACGAACAGATACGCAGTATTTT	CAISESTDLRTDTQYF
-	-	TRBJ1-2	TRBV28	TGTGCCAGCAGTCAGACATCCAACTATGGCTACACCTTC	CASSQTSNYGYTF
few	TRBD2	TRBJ2-1	TRBV7-2	TGTGCCAGCAGCTTAGAAGCGGGGGCCTACAATGAGCAGTTCTTC	CASSLEAGAYNEQFF
-	-	TRBJ2-1	TRBV29-1	TGCAGCGTTCTATTGGCGGGGGCGTTCAATGAGCAGTTCTTC	CSVLLAGAFNEQFF
-	-	TRBJ2-1	TRBV7-2	TGTGCCAGCAGCCCGCAGGGTCCCTACAATGAGCAGTTCTTC	CASSPQGPYNEQFF
-	-	TRBJ2-7	TRBV2	TGTGCCAGCAGTGAAAGTAGACAGGCCTACGAGCAGTACTTC	CASSESRQAYEQYF
-	TRBD1	TRBJ2-7	TRBV30	TGTGCCTGCCACTGGACAGGGGGATCGTACGAGCAGTACTTC	CACHWTGGSYEQYF
-	-	TRBJ2-3	TRBV4-2	TGTGCCAGCGATGGGCCAGATACGCAGTATTTT	CASDGPDTQYF
-	-	TRBJ2-5	TRBV11-2	TGTGCCAGCAGCTTTTCGGCTGGGTTAGGTCAAGAGACCCAGTACTTC	CASSFSAGLGQETQYF
-	-	TRBJ2-1	TRBV1	TGCACCAGCAGCCTATCCATTGGCCCCGCCACATACAATGAGCAGTTCTTC	CTSSLSIGPATYNEQFF
-	TRBD1	TRBJ2-5	TRBV5-1	TGCGCCAGCAGCCCGAGGACAGGGGGCCAAGAGACCCAGTACTTC	CASSPRTGGQETQYF
-	-	TRBJ2-1	TRBV30	TGTGCCTGGAGTAGAGGGGATGAGCAGTTCTTC	CAWSRGDEQFF
-	-	TRBJ2-5	TRBV7-9	TGTGCCAGCAGCTTATCCGGTGTCGGGGAGACCCAGTACTTC	CASSLSGVGETQYF
few	TRBD1	TRBJ1-5	TRBV29-1	TGCAGCGCCGGGACAGGGGATCAGCCCCAGCATTTT	CSAGTGDQPQHF
few	TRBD2	TRBJ2-5	TRBV9	TGTGCCAGCAGCTTTAGGGAGGGACCGGACGAGACCCAGTACTTC	CASSFREGPDETQYF
-	TRBD1	TRBJ1-2	TRBV27	TGTGCCAGCAGTTTTGAACGACAGGGTAGCTATGGCTACACCTTC	CASSFERQGSYGYTF
-	TRBD1	TRBJ2-5	TRBV7-9	TGTGCCAGCAGCCCGCAGGGGGCCCAAGAGACCCAGTACTTC	CASSPQGAQETQYF
-	-	TRBJ2-5	TRBV7-2	TGTGCCAGCGGTTGGGCTCAAGAGACCCAGTACTTC	CASGWAQETQYF
few	-	TRBJ1-3	TRBV9	TGTGCCAGCAGCGTATCGGAACAGGTGCTTATGGGGACCATATATTTT	CASSVSEQVLMGTIYF
-	TRBD1	TRBJ2-3	TRBV19	TGTGCCAGTAGTACAGTACCGGGACAGGGGGCCGGCACAGATACGCAGTATTTT	CASSTVPGQGAGTDTQYF
-	-	TRBJ2-7	TRBV30	TGTGCCTGGAGTGTACTTGAAAAAACCGGCTACGAGCAGTACTTC	CAWSVLEKTGYEQYF
-	-	TRBJ2-7	TRBV28	TGTGCCAGCAGGTCCTACGGGACACGGCAGGCTCCCTACGAGCAGTACTTC	CASRSYGTRQAPYEQYF